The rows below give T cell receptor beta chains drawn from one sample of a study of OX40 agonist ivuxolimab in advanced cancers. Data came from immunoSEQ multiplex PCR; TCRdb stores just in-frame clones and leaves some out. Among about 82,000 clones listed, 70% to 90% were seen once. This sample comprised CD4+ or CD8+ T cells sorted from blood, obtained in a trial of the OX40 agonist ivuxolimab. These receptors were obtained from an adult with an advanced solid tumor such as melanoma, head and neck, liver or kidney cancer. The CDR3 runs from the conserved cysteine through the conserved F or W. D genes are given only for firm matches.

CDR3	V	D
CAWSGTAPNQPQHF	TRBV30	.
CASSGGTSVNEQFF	TRBV18	TRBD2
CASSPAYNEQFF	TRBV19	.
CASNRDRDYEQYF	TRBV6-6	TRBD1
CASSLSGRASLSYNEQFF	TRBV27	TRBD2
CASSQGETQYF	TRBV27	.
CASSLTSGSAGELFF	TRBV7-6	TRBD2
CASSPREETQYF	TRBV21-1	.
CASRPRTTYEQYF	TRBV7-2	.
CASSTTSLDTYEQYF	TRBV7-2	TRBD2
CASSYGGQGGNTIYF	TRBV6-5	TRBD1